Each of the 2 T cell receptor beta chains below was sequenced from the same sample in a study of shared clonotypes between healthy human individuals. TCRdb keeps only in-frame clones here, not all; method: immunoSEQ multiplex PCR. Of 2 million to 2.5 million clones in the sample, roughly 95% were seen once. Sequenced material: naive CD4+ T cells sorted from blood. Subset reported: CD45RA+ positively selected. These receptors were collected from a man between 18 and 29 years old in good health.

Notes on this clone: Other DNA sequences in the sample encode the same CDR3. This chain joins TRBV11-2 and TRBJ1-2; the D gene is possibly TRBD1 (6 bases). Trimming took 5 bases from V and 0 from J, leaving 10 bases between them. This CDR3 has 14 residues. In germline, CDR1 is SGHAT, CDR2 FQNNGV. The CDR3 region is CASSLGGPNYGYTF. The DNA for the CDR3 is TGTGCCAGCAGCCTGGGGGGGCCTAACTATGGCTACACCTTC.

V is TRBV7-3 and J is TRBJ1-4; 9 nucleotides align to TRBD1. Trimming removed 5 bases from V and 5 bases from J; junction bases left unmatched: 6. This CDR3 is 15 amino acids long. Germline CDR1 SGHTA, CDR2 FQGTGA. CDR3 coding DNA: TGTGCCAGCAGCGCCTGGGACAGGGTGAATGAAAAACTGTTTTTT. It yields the protein CASSAWDRVNEKLFF.